A single sample gave rise to the 14 T cell receptor beta chains below, sequenced in a study of T-cell memory formation after mild COVID-19. TCRdb called the 5' RACE reads again in MiXCR, with one record for every CDR3 protein. The table has 350,000 to 450,000 distinct CDR3 sequences, approximately 15% seen once; the top ten hold 20% to 25%. Input material: PBMCs or a T cell subset sorted from them (not recorded which). Receptor source: a man aged 18 to 30 who had mild COVID-19 (a few samples of this study predate the infection). Cell type and time point are not known.

There are a few counts of this clonotype. This sequence joins TRBV7-6 and TRBJ2-3, with D hard to call. CDR3 length: 17 residues. Looked up from germline, CDR1 is SGHVS and CDR2 is FNYEAQ. The V gene lost 5 bases and the J gene lost 2 bases, with 20 bases spanning the gap. CDR3 sequence (DNA): TGTGCCAGCAGCCCCAAGGGAAACTCAAAACTCACAGATACGCAGTATTTT. Its protein is CASSPKGNSKLTDTQYF.

This clonotype has only a few counts. V gene TRBV6-1 combines with J gene TRBJ2-2, with a possible D match to TRBD1 (6 bases). Germline CDR1 and CDR2: MNHNS and SASEGT. Trimming took 6 bases from V and 4 from J, leaving 21 bases between them. The length of the CDR3 is 17 residues. The CDR3 region is CASRTSAGTWGTGELFF. DNA of the CDR3: TGTGCCAGCAGAACATCTGCCGGGACATGGGGCACCGGGGAGCTGTTTTTT.

The V call is TRBV5-5, the J call TRBJ1-4; D unclear. The CDR3 covers 13 residues. The ends were cut back, 3 bases at V and 5 bases at J, with 8 bases in the middle. From germline, CDR1 is SGHKS and CDR2 YYEKEE (reference sequence). The CDR3 bases are TGTGCCAGCAGCTCGACGACGAATGAAAAACTGTTTTTT. Amino acid sequence: CASSSTTNEKLFF. The variable domain in full, completed from reference TRBV5-5 and TRBJ1-4, reads DAGVTQSPTHLIKTRGQQVTLRCSPISGHKSVSWYQQVLGQGPQFIFQYYEKEERGRGNFPDRFSARQFPNYSSELNVNALLLGDSALYLCASSSTTNEKLFFGSGTQLSVL.

In its sample, this clonotype was seen a few times. The chain carries TRBV19 and TRBJ2-7; tentatively, D is TRBD1 (6 bases). This CDR3 is 14 amino acids long. The V gene lost 3 bases and the J gene lost 3 bases, with 12 bases spanning the gap. Germline V gives CDR1 LNHDA, CDR2 SQIVND (reference sequence). The CDR3: CASSIDNRVYEQYV. The CDR3 nucleotides are TGTGCCAGTAGTATTGATAACAGGGTCTACGAGCAGTACGTC.

This clonotype was recorded at least ten times. The chain uses TRBV7-2 and TRBJ2-1, with D uncertain. Germline CDR1 reads SGHTA; CDR2 reads FQGNSA. This CDR3 has 16 amino acids. V lost 5 bases to trimming and J lost 6 bases, with 20 bases between them. CDR3 sequence (DNA): TGTGCCAGCAGCCCTATGAGGCGGCCACACGCCAATGAGCAGTTCTTC. As protein: CASSPMRRPHANEQFF. The full variable domain, with the rest looked up from reference TRBV7-2 and TRBJ2-1, is GAGVSQSPSNKVTEKGKDVELRCDPISGHTALYWYRQSLGQGLEFLIYFQGNSAPDKSGLPSDRFSAERTGGSVSTLTIQRTQQEDSAVYLCASSPMRRPHANEQFFGPGTRLTVL.

The rearrangement links TRBV5-4 to TRBJ2-5, with 12 bases matching TRBD2. Per germline, CDR1 SGHNT and CDR2 YYREEE (reference sequence). The ends lost 3 bases at V and 4 bases at J; junction bases unmatched: 10. The CDR3 loop spans 17 amino acids. The DNA of the CDR3 is TGTGCCAGCAGCTCCCCCGGACTAGCGGGGTTTGGAGAGACCCAGTACTTC. Translating gives CASSSPGLAGFGETQYF.

This clonotype was seen a few times. This rearrangement joins TRBV20-1 to TRBJ1-3; D remains unclear. The V end lost 0 bases, the J end lost 0 bases, and 15 bases lay between the germline ends. Germline lookup yields CDR1 DFQATT and CDR2 SNEGSKA (reference sequence). CDR3 length: 17 amino acids. The CDR3 reads CSARDLRTWGSGNTIYF. The CDR3 bases are TGCAGTGCTAGAGATCTCCGTACTTGGGGCTCTGGAAACACCATATATTTT.

This clonotype was recorded a few times. The gene calls are TRBV6-4 and TRBJ1-1; 7 bases line up with TRBD1. The CDR3 has 14 residues. CDR1 MRHNA and CDR2 SNTAGT come from the germline V gene. With V trimmed by 3 bases and J by 6 bases, 7 bases remained unmatched. In DNA, the CDR3 is TGTGCCAGCAGTGAGAGGGGGCGCATGGCTGAAGCTTTCTTT. It encodes CASSERGRMAEAFF.

This clonotype was picked up a small number of times. The chain couples TRBV2 to TRBJ2-2; perhaps TRBD1 as D (6 bases). CDR1 is SNHLY and CDR2 is FYNNEI in the germline V gene. Trimming shortened V by 5 bases and J by 7 bases, and 11 bases separated the two germline ends. This CDR3 has 13 residues. In nucleotides, the CDR3 is TGTGCCAGCAGTCCCTGGACAGACGGGGAGCTGTTTTTT. Its protein product is CASSPWTDGELFF.

This clonotype was recorded many times. The chain has TRBV20-1 and TRBJ2-3; a weak D match, TRBD1 (9 bases). The CDR3 is 20 amino acids. The V gene lost 2 bases and the J gene lost 2 bases, with 29 bases spanning the gap. Germline lookup yields CDR1 DFQATT and CDR2 SNEGSKA (reference sequence). CDR3 loop: CSARQPLAAQGARVTDTQYF. In DNA form, the CDR3 reads TGCAGTGCTAGACAGCCACTAGCGGCACAGGGGGCCAGGGTCACAGATACGCAGTATTTT.

The chain is built from TRBV18 and TRBJ2-7; D possibly uses TRBD1 or TRBD2 (5 bases each). The length of the CDR3 is 14 residues. Germline V CDR1 and CDR2: KGHSH, LQKENI. The V gene lost 0 bases and the J gene lost 4 bases, with 10 bases spanning the gap. CDR3 bases: TGTGCCAGCTCACCACCGTCGGGGCCGTACGAGCAGTACTTC. Translation gives CASSPPSGPYEQYF.

This clonotype was recorded many times. The chain uses TRBV4-3 and TRBJ1-3; D gene ambiguous. The germline V gene has CDR1 LGHNA and CDR2 YSLEER. The length of the CDR3 is 15 residues. The ends were cut back, 1 base at V and 8 bases at J, with 15 bases in the middle. CDR3 sequence (DNA): TGCGCCAGCAGCCAAGGCGGTTGGAGGGTGGACACCATATATTTT. Protein product: CASSQGGWRVDTIYF.

V is TRBV2 and J is TRBJ2-7; TRBD1 matches at 9 bases. This CDR3 is 15 amino acids long. V shed 7 bases and J 3 bases; nucleotides not matched to a gene: 10. Germline CDR1 and CDR2: SNHLY and FYNNEI. DNA of the CDR3: TGTGCCAGCAACACCGAGGACAGGGGCTTCTACGAGCAGTACTTC. It codes for CASNTEDRGFYEQYF.

This clonotype has only a few counts. This chain connects TRBV4-3 to TRBJ1-1, with 7 bases lining up with TRBD1. Germline values: CDR1 LGHNA, CDR2 YSLEER. Trimming removed 3 bases from V and 0 bases from J; junction bases left unmatched: 13. The CDR3 contains 18 residues. For the CDR3, the DNA is TGCGCCAGCAGCCAGGACCGGGCGACAGGGCCTATGAACACTGAAGCTTTCTTT. Its translation is CASSQDRATGPMNTEAFF.